A selection of T cell receptor beta chains follows, all from one sample in a study of T cell repertoires in cytomegalovirus infection. TCRdb re-analysed the reads in MiXCR, keeping a single row per CDR3 protein. This table holds around 740,000 distinct CDR3 sequences, roughly a third found once. The sample consisted of PBMCs. These receptors were collected from a human donor in good health (CMV status not recorded). Some clones in this sample may be carry-over from other donors' samples. Each CDR3 is given with its conserved first and last residue. D genes are given only for firm matches. Clone size appears in some rows only: once, few, many, or a class for an expanded clone.

j_call v_call d_call clone_size cdr3_nt cdr3_aa
TRBJ1-2 TRBV7-8 - - TGTGCCAGCAGCTTAGCCCCAGACTATGGCTACACCTTC CASSLAPDYGYTF
TRBJ2-3 TRBV7-3 TRBD2 - TGTGCCAGCAGCTTATGGGGACTAGCGGGGGGTAGCACAGATACGCAGTATTTT CASSLWGLAGGSTDTQYF
TRBJ2-7 TRBV28 TRBD1 - TGTGCCAGCAGTTTCGCAGGGGGAGTTGCCTACGAGCAGTACTTC CASSFAGGVAYEQYF
TRBJ2-1 TRBV11-2 TRBD2 - TGTGCCAGCAGCTTAGAGGGGACTAGCGTCTACAATGAGCAGTTCTTC CASSLEGTSVYNEQFF
TRBJ1-5 TRBV3-1 - - TGTGCCAGCAGCCAAGATGGTAGGGGCCCGCAGCCCCAGCATTTT CASSQDGRGPQPQHF
TRBJ2-5 TRBV6-6 TRBD1 once TGTGCCAGCACCCTAAAGGACAGGGGGATCGGGGAGACCCAGTACTTC CASTLKDRGIGETQYF
TRBJ1-2 TRBV7-2 - many TGTGCCAGCAGCGCCGGTACAGGGCCCTATGGCTACACCTTC CASSAGTGPYGYTF
TRBJ2-7 TRBV20-1 - - TGCAGTGCTAGAGATCTCGGAGACACCGTTCCCTCCTACGAGCAGTACTTC CSARDLGDTVPSYEQYF
TRBJ2-1 TRBV5-6 TRBD1 - TGTGCCAGCAGCTTAAATACAGGGGATGAGCAGTTCTTC CASSLNTGDEQFF
TRBJ1-2 TRBV4-1 - - TGCGCCAGCAGCCAAGGATCGGACCCTGTTTATGGCTACACCTTC CASSQGSDPVYGYTF
TRBJ1-3 TRBV28 - - TGTGCCAGCAGTTTATGGGGACGGGGGAATGGAAACACCATATATTTT CASSLWGRGNGNTIYF
TRBJ1-2 TRBV29-1 - - TGCAGCGTTGAACGAACAGGGTCCCGTCAATCCTTC CSVERTGSRQSF
TRBJ2-3 TRBV7-2 TRBD2 few TGTGCCAGCAGCTTAGCGCAGCGGGAGGGGGGCACAGATACGCAGTATTTT CASSLAQREGGTDTQYF
TRBJ1-1 TRBV19 - - TGTGCCAGTAGTCCCCGGACTGAGAACATGAACACTGAAGCTTTCTTT CASSPRTENMNTEAFF
TRBJ1-2 TRBV3-1 - few TGTGCCAGCAGCCAAGATCGCACCACAGGGGGCTACACCTTC CASSQDRTTGGYTF
TRBJ2-7 TRBV2 - - TGTGCCAGCAGTGAGACACAGGAGGGGTGGGCCGAGCAGTACTTC CASSETQEGWAEQYF
TRBJ1-5 TRBV28 TRBD1 - TGTGCCAGCAGTTTATGGGACAGGACCATCGATCAGCCCCAGCATTTT CASSLWDRTIDQPQHF
TRBJ2-5 TRBV6-5 TRBD1 - TGTGCCAGCAGTTACTTAAGGACAGGGAGGGAGACCCAGTACTTC CASSYLRTGRETQYF
TRBJ2-6 TRBV6-8 - once TGTGCCAGCAGTTACTCGAGTCAGGGAAGTGCTGGGGCCAACGTCCTGACTTTC CASSYSSQGSAGANVLTF
TRBJ2-1 TRBV6-8 TRBD1 once TGTGCCAGCAGTCCCTCGGACAGGAACAATGAGCAGTTCTTC CASSPSDRNNEQFF
TRBJ2-3 TRBV7-3 - many TGTGCCAGCAGCCTAAGGGGGGGTACGCAGTATTTT CASSLRGGTQYF
TRBJ2-1 TRBV12-5 TRBD1 - TGTGCTAGTGGTTTGGGACAGGGGAATGAGCAGTTCTTC CASGLGQGNEQFF
TRBJ2-1 TRBV7-2 - - TGTGCCTCGCTGGGGCCGGGGACCTACAATGAGCAGTTCTTC CASLGPGTYNEQFF
TRBJ1-5 TRBV20-1 - - TGCAGTGCTAGGTGGACAGTACAAGATAGTCCCCAGCATTTT CSARWTVQDSPQHF
TRBJ1-4 TRBV27 - - TGTGCCAGCAGTTTATTCACCCCACCGAGAGAACTGTTTTTT CASSLFTPPRELFF
TRBJ1-2 TRBV15 - few TGTGCCACCAGCAGAGATCGGGGAAACTATGGCTACACCTTC CATSRDRGNYGYTF
TRBJ2-2 TRBV7-2 TRBD2 many TGTGCCAGCAGCTTACCCCGGACTAGCGGAAACACCGGGGAGCTGTTTTTT CASSLPRTSGNTGELFF
TRBJ2-7 TRBV2 - - TGTGCCAGCAGTGACCTTTCTCCCGAGCAGTACTTC CASSDLSPEQYF
TRBJ2-2 TRBV7-8 - - TGTGCCAGCAGCTTAGGGACTCTCGGGGAGCTGTTTTTT CASSLGTLGELFF
TRBJ2-3 TRBV6-1 TRBD2 - TGTGCCAGCAAGGGACTAGCGGGAGGGCTGGATACGCAGTATTTT CASKGLAGGLDTQYF
TRBJ2-1 TRBV7-8 - many TGTGCCAGCAGCCCCGGACCATTCGGTGAGCAGTTCTTC CASSPGPFGEQFF
TRBJ2-5 TRBV27 TRBD2 - TGTGCCAGCAGTCCAACACTAGCGGGGGTACAAGAGACCCAGTACTTC CASSPTLAGVQETQYF
TRBJ2-2 TRBV6-5 TRBD1 - TGTGCCCGCAGGCGACAGGGGGCGCGGACCGGGGAGCTGTTTTTT CARRRQGARTGELFF
TRBJ1-1 TRBV4-1 - - TGCGCCAGCAAACGAGTCCAAGACAACACTGAAGCTTTCTTT CASKRVQDNTEAFF
TRBJ2-1 TRBV7-9 - few TGTGCCAGCAGCAGGGCCGCTCCCGGGCAGTTCTTC CASSRAAPGQFF
TRBJ2-3 TRBV6-1 - - TGTGCCAGCGAGTATTACTCCGGGGGGCCTTTGTCCACAGATACGCAGTATTTT CASEYYSGGPLSTDTQYF
TRBJ2-5 TRBV20-1 TRBD1 - TGCAGTGCTAGACTTTCTGGGGACAGGGATCAAGAGACCCAGTACTTC CSARLSGDRDQETQYF
TRBJ1-5 TRBV28 TRBD1 - TGTGCCAGCAGATTCTCAGGGGGTCGTCAGCCCCAGCATTTT CASRFSGGRQPQHF
TRBJ1-1 TRBV29-1 TRBD1 - TGCAGCGTTACTTGGACAGGCCTGATACCCACTGAAGCTTTCTTT CSVTWTGLIPTEAFF
TRBJ2-5 TRBV7-3 TRBD1 - TGTGCCAGCAGTTTCCAGGGGGCCGGAGGACTTCGGCGAGAGACCCAGTACTTC CASSFQGAGGLRRETQYF
TRBJ1-5 TRBV12-3/TRBV12-4 - few TGTGCCAGCAGTTTTCAAGGTATAGGGCATAGCAATCAGCCCCAGCATTTT CASSFQGIGHSNQPQHF
TRBJ2-2 TRBV29-1 - - TGCAGCGTTCATCGCGGGGAGAACACCGGGGAGCTGTTTTTT CSVHRGENTGELFF
TRBJ2-5 TRBV9 TRBD1 few TGTGCCAGCAGCCAACATGGGACAGGGCAAGAGACCCAGTACTTC CASSQHGTGQETQYF
TRBJ2-7 TRBV7-3 TRBD2 many TGTGCCAGCAGCCTCAGCGGGGGGGCCATCTACGAGCAGTACTTC CASSLSGGAIYEQYF
TRBJ2-3 TRBV24-1 TRBD2 - TGTGCCACCAGTGATGCAAACGCGGGAGGATTTAGCACAGATACGCAGTATTTT CATSDANAGGFSTDTQYF
TRBJ2-2 TRBV25-1 TRBD2 - TGTGCCAGCAGTGAATTTAGGGCTAGCGGCTCCACCGGGGAGCTGTTTTTT CASSEFRASGSTGELFF
TRBJ2-1 TRBV11-1 - - TGCGCCAGCATCCTAACTTTTAGCGCAGAGCAGTTCTTC CASILTFSAEQFF
TRBJ1-1 TRBV28 - many TGTGCCAGCACCCCCCTTGTGGGCAACACTGAAGCTTTCTTT CASTPLVGNTEAFF
TRBJ2-7 TRBV7-2 - many TGTGCCAGCAGCTTAGCGGGAGTTCCGTGGGAGCAGTACTTC CASSLAGVPWEQYF
TRBJ1-2 TRBV6-5 - - TGTGCCAGCAGTTACTCGACGCCCGCCTATGGCTACACCTTC CASSYSTPAYGYTF
TRBJ2-3 TRBV2 - few TGTGCCAGCAGTGGACGACACCTCAGCACAGATACGCAGTATTTT CASSGRHLSTDTQYF
TRBJ2-5 TRBV5-4 - few TGTGCCAGCAGCTTGGCCCACTCCAATGCCCAAGAGACCCAGTACTTC CASSLAHSNAQETQYF